This T cell receptor (beta chain) emerged from a study of monozygotic twins with inflammatory bowel disease. Whole-study findings and limits: No separation of different T cell subtypes was possible. The study supported no single strong signal or clonotype linked to IBD.

Whole blood that had not undergone T cell sorting provided the isolated total RNA. Germline V gene lookup returns CDR1 SGHRS and CDR2 YFSETQ. CDR3 size: 13 residues. TCRdb derives one entry per CDR3 protein from the 5' RACE reads, leaving out DNA. This sample's clone table lists fewer than 150,000 distinct CDR3 sequences. Concerning this clonotype: Its antigen is not known.

The sequence derives from a human donor with ulcerative colitis or Crohn's disease, or a healthy co-twin of an affected twin (not recorded which). Sequencing was carried out using blood. The chain recombines TRBV5-1 with TRBJ2-7. The CDR3 protein is CASSLDTGGEQYF.